The rows below give T cell receptor beta chains drawn from one sample of a study of OX40 agonist ivuxolimab in advanced cancers. Only in-frame clones appear in the TCRdb table, and some are missing; sequencing was by immunoSEQ multiplex PCR. Among roughly 80,000 clones listed, about nine tenths were seen once. Here the sequenced sample was CD4+ or CD8+ T cells sorted from blood, taken in a trial of the OX40 agonist ivuxolimab. Receptor source: an adult with an advanced solid tumor such as melanoma, head and neck, liver or kidney cancer. CDR3s include the opening cysteine and the closing phenylalanine or tryptophan. A D gene is named only where the DNA matches it firmly. The size of a clone is reported for some rows only, either as once, few or many, or as a class for expanded clones.

v_gene	d_gene	j_gene	abundance	CDR3aa	CDR3nt
TRBV7-8	NA	TRBJ2-4	NA	CASSPSTGKNIQYF	TGTGCCAGCAGCCCTAGTACGGGGAAAAACATTCAGTACTTC
TRBV7-8	TRBD2	TRBJ2-5	NA	CASSQGLAGETQYF	TGTGCCAGCAGCCAGGGGCTAGCGGGAGAGACCCAGTACTTC
TRBV30	NA	TRBJ2-1	NA	CAWSEQLQQFF	TGTGCCTGGAGTGAACAGCTCCAGCAGTTCTTC
TRBV5-1	TRBD2	TRBJ2-5	NA	CASSSGGLMETQYF	TGCGCCAGCAGCTCGGGGGGACTCATGGAGACCCAGTACTTC
TRBV6-5	NA	TRBJ1-1	NA	CASSYSSGWTEAFF	TGTGCCAGCAGTTACTCGTCGGGTTGGACTGAAGCTTTCTTT
TRBV27	NA	TRBJ2-6	NA	CASSLQGITSGANVLTF	TGTGCCAGCAGTTTACAGGGGATTACCTCTGGGGCCAACGTCCTGACTTTC
TRBV4-1	NA	TRBJ2-2	NA	CASRQGGTGELFF	TGCGCCAGCCGCCAGGGTGGCACCGGGGAGCTGTTTTTT
TRBV19	TRBD2	TRBJ2-5	NA	CASSTASGRGAETQYF	TGTGCCAGTAGTACAGCTAGCGGGAGAGGGGCAGAGACCCAGTACTTC
TRBV13	TRBD1	TRBJ1-6	NA	CASSSGTGEASPLHF	TGTGCCAGCAGCTCCGGGACAGGGGAGGCCTCACCCCTCCACTTT
TRBV6-1	TRBD1	TRBJ2-5	NA	CASSESGTGKTQYF	TGTGCCAGCAGTGAGTCCGGGACAGGGAAGACCCAGTACTTC
TRBV19	TRBD1	TRBJ2-7	many	CASSTRTGVYEQYF	TGTGCCAGTAGTACCAGGACAGGGGTTTACGAGCAGTACTTC
TRBV7-3	TRBD2	TRBJ2-3	NA	CASSRIAGSPLSTDTQYF	TGTGCCAGCAGCCGAATAGCGGGATCCCCCCTTAGCACAGATACGCAGTATTTT
TRBV5-1	TRBD1	TRBJ1-2	NA	CASSSQGASFNYGYTF	TGCGCCAGCAGCTCACAGGGGGCCTCCTTTAACTATGGCTACACCTTC
TRBV5-6	TRBD1	TRBJ1-5	NA	CASSKRTGQNNQPQHF	TGTGCCAGCAGCAAAAGGACGGGACAGAACAATCAGCCCCAGCATTTT
TRBV5-1	NA	TRBJ1-2	once	CASSAGEVFYGYTF	TGCGCCAGCAGCGCAGGGGAGGTTTTCTATGGCTACACCTTC
TRBV6-1	NA	TRBJ1-2	NA	CASNWEGYTF	TGTGCCAGCAACTGGGAAGGCTACACCTTC
TRBV18	TRBD1	TRBJ2-7	NA	CASSDGTGPAYEQYF	TGTGCCAGCTCCGATGGGACAGGGCCAGCCTACGAGCAGTACTTC
TRBV16	NA	TRBJ1-5	few	CASSQLDDQPQHF	TGTGCCAGCAGCCAATTAGATGATCAGCCCCAGCATTTT
TRBV6-1	NA	TRBJ2-1	NA	CASTLSLSSYNEQFF	TGTGCCAGCACCCTTTCGTTGAGCTCCTACAATGAGCAGTTCTTC
TRBV28	NA	TRBJ1-3	NA	CASRPALGGYTIYF	TGTGCCAGCAGACCGGCCTTGGGAGGTTACACCATATATTTT
TRBV7-6	TRBD2	TRBJ2-7	NA	CASSAGLAAYEQYF	TGTGCCAGCAGCGCGGGACTAGCGGCCTACGAGCAGTACTTC
TRBV2	TRBD1	TRBJ1-4	NA	CASSEEGTANEKLFF	TGTGCCAGCAGTGAAGAGGGGACAGCTAATGAAAAACTGTTTTTT
TRBV28	NA	TRBJ2-7	NA	CASSTGTSKGEQYF	TGTGCCAGCAGTACCGGGACATCTAAAGGGGAGCAGTACTTC
TRBV2	TRBD2	TRBJ2-5	once	CASSEVGGEETQYF	TGTGCCAGCAGTGAAGTCGGGGGGGAGGAGACCCAGTACTTC
TRBV10-3	NA	TRBJ1-3	few	CAIAAGGSGNTIYF	TGTGCCATCGCGGCCGGGGGCTCTGGAAACACCATATATTTT
TRBV7-8	TRBD2	TRBJ2-1	NA	CASSLMRLAGVNEQFF	TGTGCCAGCAGCTTAATGCGACTAGCGGGAGTTAATGAGCAGTTCTTC
TRBV28	TRBD2	TRBJ2-3	NA	CASTSAGGPRDTQYF	TGTGCCAGCACCTCAGCGGGAGGGCCTCGGGATACGCAGTATTTT
TRBV6-5	TRBD1	TRBJ2-7	NA	CASSWTGVEQYF	TGTGCCAGCAGCTGGACAGGTGTGGAGCAGTACTTC
TRBV5-1	TRBD1	TRBJ2-7	NA	CASSEGQDEDEQYF	TGCGCCAGCAGCGAGGGACAGGATGAAGACGAGCAGTACTTC
TRBV4-1	NA	TRBJ2-5	NA	CASSQGGVRPGGQETQYF	TGCGCCAGCAGCCAAGGAGGCGTTAGGCCGGGTGGGCAAGAGACCCAGTACTTC
TRBV7-2	NA	TRBJ2-5	NA	CASSSGRYRAVETQYF	TGTGCCAGCAGCTCCGGGAGGTACAGGGCGGTAGAGACCCAGTACTTC
TRBV7-9	NA	TRBJ2-7	NA	CASSLAGGSSYEQYF	TGTGCCAGCAGCTTAGCGGGAGGCAGTTCCTACGAGCAGTACTTC
TRBV7-8	NA	TRBJ1-6	NA	CASSLGGGRYNSPLHF	TGTGCCAGCAGCTTAGGCGGGGGCAGATATAATTCACCCCTCCACTTT
TRBV5-1	NA	TRBJ2-3	NA	CASSVRDPTDTQYF	TGCGCCAGCAGCGTCCGGGACCCTACAGATACGCAGTATTTT
TRBV28	NA	TRBJ1-4	NA	CVVGGNEKLFF	TGTGTGGTTGGGGGAAATGAAAAACTGTTTTTT
TRBV10-1	NA	TRBJ2-7	NA	CASSESGRLYEQYF	TGCGCCAGCAGTGAGTCCGGTCGCCTCTACGAGCAGTACTTC
TRBV28	NA	TRBJ2-1	NA	CASSLVGNGVKFF	TGTGCCAGCAGTTTAGTAGGGAATGGGGTTAAGTTCTTC
TRBV4-2	TRBD1	TRBJ2-5	NA	CASSRSTGQDIAETQYF	TGTGCCAGCAGCCGATCGACGGGACAGGACATCGCGGAGACCCAGTACTTC